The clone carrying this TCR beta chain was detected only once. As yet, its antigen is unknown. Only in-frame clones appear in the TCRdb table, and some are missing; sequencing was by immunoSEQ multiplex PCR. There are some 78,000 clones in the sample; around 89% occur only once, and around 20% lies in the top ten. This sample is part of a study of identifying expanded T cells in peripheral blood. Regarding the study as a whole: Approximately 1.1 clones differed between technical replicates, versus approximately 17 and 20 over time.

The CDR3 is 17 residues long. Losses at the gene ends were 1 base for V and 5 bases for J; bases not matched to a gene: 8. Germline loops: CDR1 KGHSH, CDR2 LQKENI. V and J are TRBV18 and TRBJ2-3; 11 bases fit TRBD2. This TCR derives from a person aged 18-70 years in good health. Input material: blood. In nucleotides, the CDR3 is TGTGCCAGCTCACCACGGTCTAGCGGGGGGATAGGAGATACGCAGTATTTT. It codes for CASSPRSSGGIGDTQYF.